This T cell receptor beta chain was obtained from a study of T cell changes during pregnancy in multiple sclerosis. Germline V gene data show CDR1 as MNHEY and CDR2 as SMNVEV (reference sequence). There are 15 residues in the CDR3. Trimming stripped 0 bases from V and 2 bases from J, with 11 bases between. Data came from immunoSEQ multiplex PCR; TCRdb stores just in-frame clones and leaves some out. Here the sample spans around 100,000 clones, 91% being singletons. The chain combines TRBV27 with TRBJ2-7; D unresolved. The sequencing here drew on peripheral blood, taken in the second trimester of pregnancy. This clonotype originated in a female donor with multiple sclerosis, enrolled in a pregnancy study. CDR3 amino acids: CASSLSRGLPYEQYF. The CDR3 DNA reads TGTGCCAGCAGTTTATCCCGCGGCCTCCCCTACGAGCAGTACTTC.